Each of the 7 T cell receptor beta chains below was sequenced from the same sample in a study of T cell responses to AZD1222 COVID-19 vaccine (dated by TCRdb to the early 2020s). The sample's time point label, decoded: baseline before first vaccination. The library came from the immunoSEQ multiplex PCR assay. Held by TCRdb, this immuneACCESS table contains in-frame sequences only and omits some clones. Under half of the omission traces to an unresolved V gene where checked; the cause of the rest is unknown. Here the sample has fewer than 100,000 clones; almost 90% occur a single time. Over 7.5% of the sample belongs to the ten largest clones. The sequences come from peripheral blood, collected on day 0 of AZD1222 vaccination. Receptors originate from an adult in good health.

The rearrangement joins TRBV4-3 to TRBJ1-4, with D uncertain. Germline V gene data show CDR1 as LGHNA and CDR2 as YSLEER. The germline V and J ends were trimmed by 0 bases and 8 bases, with 13 bases remaining between them. The length of the CDR3 is 15 residues. The CDR3 bases are TGCGCCAGCAGCCAAGAATTAGGGCGTGCCGAAAAACTGTTTTTT. Amino acids: CASSQELGRAEKLFF.

The chain couples TRBV24-1 to TRBJ2-2; D is possibly TRBD2 (5 bases). This CDR3 has 15 residues. Germline V gene data show CDR1 as KGHDR and CDR2 as SFDVKD. Between the trimmed V and J ends, which lost 0 bases and 3 bases, there was a span of 7 bases. CDR3 in amino acids: CATSDLEGDTGELFF. CDR3 nucleotides: TGTGCCACCAGTGATTTGGAGGGTGACACCGGGGAGCTGTTTTTT.

The chain has TRBV18 and TRBJ2-7; TRBD2 matches 13 bases. The V and J ends lost 3 bases and 5 bases, in that order; junction bases with no gene match: 13. The germline V gene has CDR1 KGHSH and CDR2 LQKENI. CDR3 size: 18 residues. For the CDR3, the DNA is TGTGCCAGCTCACCCCTGGGACTAGCGGGGAGCCCTTCGAACGAGCAGTACTTC. Its protein is CASSPLGLAGSPSNEQYF.

Only a few counts were recorded for this clone. The chain is built from TRBV6-5 and TRBJ2-7; 7 nucleotides line up with TRBD1. CDR1 MNHEY and CDR2 SVGAGI come from the germline V gene. The junction had 9 bases not matched to a gene; V was cut back by 6 bases and J by 7 bases. This CDR3 has 13 residues. CDR3: CASRDRSLREQYF. CDR3 in DNA: TGTGCCAGCAGGGACAGGAGCCTACGAGAGCAGTACTTC.

The chain is built from TRBV6-5 and TRBJ2-7, with D tentatively TRBD1 or TRBD2 (6 bases each). This CDR3 contains 14 residues. Germline assignment: CDR1 MNHEY and CDR2 SVGAGI. Deletions cut 5 bases from V and 0 bases from J, with 11 bases between. The CDR3 loop reads CASSMGGSSYEQYF. CDR3 sequence (DNA): TGTGCCAGCAGTATGGGGGGCAGCTCCTACGAGCAGTACTTC.

This rearrangement joins TRBV10-3 to TRBJ2-1; 10 bases fit TRBD2. Looked up from germline, CDR1 is ENHRY and CDR2 is SYGVKD. With V trimmed by 3 bases and J by 9 bases, 8 bases remained unmatched. The CDR3 totals 15 residues. This CDR3 is CAISDLSGGAGEQFF. The CDR3 DNA follows: TGTGCCATCAGTGATCTGAGCGGGGGGGCTGGTGAGCAGTTCTTC.

This clone was counted once. The rearrangement links TRBV13 to TRBJ1-2, with 10 bases fitting TRBD1. CDR3 length: 17 residues. The germline V gene encodes CDR1 PRHDT and CDR2 FYEKMQ (reference sequence). With V trimmed by 3 bases and J by 2 bases, 9 bases remained unmatched. The CDR3 sequence: CASSLGWETGGNYGYTF. In DNA, the CDR3 is TGTGCCAGCAGCTTGGGGTGGGAGACAGGGGGCAACTATGGCTACACCTTC.